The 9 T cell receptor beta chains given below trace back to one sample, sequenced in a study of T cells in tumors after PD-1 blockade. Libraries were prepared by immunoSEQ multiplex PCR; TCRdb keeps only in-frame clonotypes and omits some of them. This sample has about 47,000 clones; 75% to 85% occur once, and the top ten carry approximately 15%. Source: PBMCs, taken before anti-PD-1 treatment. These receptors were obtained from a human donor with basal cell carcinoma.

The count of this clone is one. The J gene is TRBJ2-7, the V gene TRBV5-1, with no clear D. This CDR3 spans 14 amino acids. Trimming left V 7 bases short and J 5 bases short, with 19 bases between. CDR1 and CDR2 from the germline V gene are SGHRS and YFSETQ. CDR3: CASDPLDGKDEQYF. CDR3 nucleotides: TGCGCCAGCGACCCTCTGGACGGAAAGGACGAGCAGTACTTC. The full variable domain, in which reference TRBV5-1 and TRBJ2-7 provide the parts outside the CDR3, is KAGVTQTPRYLIKTRGQQVTLSCSPISGHRSVSWYQQTPGQGLQFLFEYFSETQRNKGNFPGRFSGRQFSNSRSEMNVSTLELGDSALYLCASDPLDGKDEQYFGPGTRLTVT.

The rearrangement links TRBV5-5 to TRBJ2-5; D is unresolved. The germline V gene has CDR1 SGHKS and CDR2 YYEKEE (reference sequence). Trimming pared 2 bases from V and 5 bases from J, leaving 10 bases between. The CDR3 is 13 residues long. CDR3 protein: CASSFLVRETQYF. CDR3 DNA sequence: TGTGCCAGCAGCTTTTTGGTGAGGGAGACCCAGTACTTC.

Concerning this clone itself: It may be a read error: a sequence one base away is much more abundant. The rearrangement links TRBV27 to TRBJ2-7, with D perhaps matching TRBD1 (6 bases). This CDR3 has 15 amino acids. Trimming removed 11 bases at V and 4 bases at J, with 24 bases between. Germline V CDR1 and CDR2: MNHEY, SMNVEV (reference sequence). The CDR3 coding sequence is TGTGCCGGCAAGGGATTTACAGGGAGTTCGTACGAGCAGTACTTC. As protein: CAGKGFTGSSYEQYF.

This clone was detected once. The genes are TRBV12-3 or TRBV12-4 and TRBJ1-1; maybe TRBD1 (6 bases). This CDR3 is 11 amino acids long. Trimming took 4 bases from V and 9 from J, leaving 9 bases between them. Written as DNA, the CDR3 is TGTGCCAGCAGTTCTACAGGGCAAGCTTTCTTT. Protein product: CASSSTGQAFF.

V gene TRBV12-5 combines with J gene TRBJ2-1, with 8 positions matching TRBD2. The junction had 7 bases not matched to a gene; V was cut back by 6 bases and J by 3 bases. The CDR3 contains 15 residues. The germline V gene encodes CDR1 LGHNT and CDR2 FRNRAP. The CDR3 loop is CASGVTSDFYNEQFF. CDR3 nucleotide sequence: TGTGCTAGTGGAGTGACTAGCGACTTCTACAATGAGCAGTTCTTC.

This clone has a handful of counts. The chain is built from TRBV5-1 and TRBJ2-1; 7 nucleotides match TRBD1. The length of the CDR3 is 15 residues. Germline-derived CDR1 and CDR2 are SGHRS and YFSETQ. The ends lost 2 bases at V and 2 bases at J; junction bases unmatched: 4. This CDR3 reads CASSFRDSTYNEQFF. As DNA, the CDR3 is TGCGCCAGCAGCTTTCGGGACAGTACCTACAATGAGCAGTTCTTC.

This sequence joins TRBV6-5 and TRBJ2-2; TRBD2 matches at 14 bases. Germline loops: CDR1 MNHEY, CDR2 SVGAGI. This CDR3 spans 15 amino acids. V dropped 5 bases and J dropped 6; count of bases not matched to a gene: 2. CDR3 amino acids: CASSKGLAGAGELFF. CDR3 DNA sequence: TGTGCCAGCAGTAAGGGACTAGCGGGAGCCGGGGAGCTGTTTTTT.

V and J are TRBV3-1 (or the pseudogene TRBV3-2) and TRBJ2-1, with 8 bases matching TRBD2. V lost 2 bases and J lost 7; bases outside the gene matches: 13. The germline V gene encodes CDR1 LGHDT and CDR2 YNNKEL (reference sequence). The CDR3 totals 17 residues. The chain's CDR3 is CASSQWSRTSWGNEQFF. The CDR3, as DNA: TGTGCCAGCAGCCAATGGTCGAGGACTAGCTGGGGGAATGAGCAGTTCTTC.

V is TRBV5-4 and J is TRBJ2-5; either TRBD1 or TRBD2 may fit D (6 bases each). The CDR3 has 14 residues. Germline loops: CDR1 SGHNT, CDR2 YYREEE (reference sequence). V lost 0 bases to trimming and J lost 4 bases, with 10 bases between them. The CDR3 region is CASSLAGAGETQYF. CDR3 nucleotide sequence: TGTGCCAGCAGCTTGGCGGGGGCGGGAGAGACCCAGTACTTC.